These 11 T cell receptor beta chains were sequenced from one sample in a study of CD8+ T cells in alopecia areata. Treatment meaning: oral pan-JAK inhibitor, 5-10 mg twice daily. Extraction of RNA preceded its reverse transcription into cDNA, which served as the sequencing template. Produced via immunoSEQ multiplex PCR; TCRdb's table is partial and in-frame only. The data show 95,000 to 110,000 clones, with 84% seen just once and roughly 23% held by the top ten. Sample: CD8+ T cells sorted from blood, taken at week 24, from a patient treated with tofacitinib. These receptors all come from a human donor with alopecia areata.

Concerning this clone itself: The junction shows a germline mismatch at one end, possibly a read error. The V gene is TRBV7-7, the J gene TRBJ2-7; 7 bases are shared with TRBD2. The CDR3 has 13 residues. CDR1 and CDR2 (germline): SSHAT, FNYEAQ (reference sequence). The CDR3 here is CASSPAGRNEQYF. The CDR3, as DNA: TGTGCTAGCAGCCCCGCCGGGAGGAACGAGCAGTACTTC.

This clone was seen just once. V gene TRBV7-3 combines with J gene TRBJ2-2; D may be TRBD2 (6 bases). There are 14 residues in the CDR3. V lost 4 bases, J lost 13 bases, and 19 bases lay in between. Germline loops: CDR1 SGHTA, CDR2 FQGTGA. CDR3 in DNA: TGTGCCAGCAGCTCTGGACTATCCCCGACACGGCTGTTTTTT. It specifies CASSSGLSPTRLFF.

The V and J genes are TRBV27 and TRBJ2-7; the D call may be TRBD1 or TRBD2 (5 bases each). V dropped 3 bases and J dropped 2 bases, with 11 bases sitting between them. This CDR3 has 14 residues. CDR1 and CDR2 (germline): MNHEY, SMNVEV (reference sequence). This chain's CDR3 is CASSFWGTTYEQYF. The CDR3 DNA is TGTGCCAGCAGTTTCTGGGGGACCACCTACGAGCAGTACTTC.

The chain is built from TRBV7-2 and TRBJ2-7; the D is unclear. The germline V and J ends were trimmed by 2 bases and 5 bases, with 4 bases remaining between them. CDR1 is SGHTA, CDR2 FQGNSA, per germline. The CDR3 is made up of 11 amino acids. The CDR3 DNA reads TGTGCCAGCAGCTTATACGACGAGCAGTACTTC. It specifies CASSLYDEQYF.

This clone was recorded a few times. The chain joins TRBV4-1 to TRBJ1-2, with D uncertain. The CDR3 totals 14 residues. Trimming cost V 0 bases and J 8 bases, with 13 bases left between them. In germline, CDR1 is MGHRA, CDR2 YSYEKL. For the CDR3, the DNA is TGCGCCAGCAGCCAAGACGTCGGCAATCGGGGCTACACCTTC. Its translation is CASSQDVGNRGYTF.

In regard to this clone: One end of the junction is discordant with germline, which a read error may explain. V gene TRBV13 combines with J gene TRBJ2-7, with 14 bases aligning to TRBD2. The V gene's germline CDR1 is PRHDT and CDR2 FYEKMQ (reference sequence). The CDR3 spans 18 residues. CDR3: CASSPAGLAGGPSHEQYF. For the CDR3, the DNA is TGTGCCAGCAGCCCAGCCGGACTAGCGGGGGGTCCCTCCCACGAGCAGTACTTC.

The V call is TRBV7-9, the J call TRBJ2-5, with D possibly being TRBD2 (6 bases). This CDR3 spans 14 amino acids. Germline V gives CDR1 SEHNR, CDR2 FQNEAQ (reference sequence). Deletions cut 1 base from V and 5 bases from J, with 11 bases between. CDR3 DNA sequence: TGTGCCAGCAGCTTAGGAGGAGGGCTGGAGACCCAGTACTTC. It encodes CASSLGGGLETQYF.

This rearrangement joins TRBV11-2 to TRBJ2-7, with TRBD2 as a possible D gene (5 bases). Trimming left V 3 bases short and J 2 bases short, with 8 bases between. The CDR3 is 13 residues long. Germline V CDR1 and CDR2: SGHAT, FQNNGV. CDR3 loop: CASSFGGTYEQYF. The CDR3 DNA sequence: TGTGCCAGCAGCTTTGGAGGAACCTACGAGCAGTACTTC.

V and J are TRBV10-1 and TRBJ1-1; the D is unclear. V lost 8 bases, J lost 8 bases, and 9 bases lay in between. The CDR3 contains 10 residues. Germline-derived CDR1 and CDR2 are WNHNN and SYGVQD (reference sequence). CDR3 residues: CASGILEAFF. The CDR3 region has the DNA TGCGCCAGCGGAATTCTGGAAGCTTTCTTT.

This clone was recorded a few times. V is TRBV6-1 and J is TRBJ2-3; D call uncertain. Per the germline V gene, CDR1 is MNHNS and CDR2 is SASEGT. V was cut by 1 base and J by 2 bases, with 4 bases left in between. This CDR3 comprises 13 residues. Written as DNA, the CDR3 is TGTGCCAGCAGTGAAGAATACACAGATACGCAGTATTTT. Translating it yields CASSEEYTDTQYF.

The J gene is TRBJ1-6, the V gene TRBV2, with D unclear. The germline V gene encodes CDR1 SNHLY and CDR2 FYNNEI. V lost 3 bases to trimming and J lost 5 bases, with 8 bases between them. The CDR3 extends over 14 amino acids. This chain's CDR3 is CASSEAWDNSPLHF. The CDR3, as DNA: TGTGCCAGCAGTGAGGCGTGGGATAATTCACCCCTCCACTTT.